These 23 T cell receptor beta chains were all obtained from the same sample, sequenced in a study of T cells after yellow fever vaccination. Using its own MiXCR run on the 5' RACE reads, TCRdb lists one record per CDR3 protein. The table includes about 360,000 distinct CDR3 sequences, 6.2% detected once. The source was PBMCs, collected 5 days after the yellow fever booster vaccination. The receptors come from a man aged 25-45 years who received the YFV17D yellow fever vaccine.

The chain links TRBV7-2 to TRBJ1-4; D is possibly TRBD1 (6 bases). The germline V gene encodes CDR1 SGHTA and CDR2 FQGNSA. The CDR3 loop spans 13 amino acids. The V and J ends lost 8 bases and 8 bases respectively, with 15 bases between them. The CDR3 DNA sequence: TGTGCCAGCGGAAAACAGGGAGGGGAAAAACTGTTTTTT. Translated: CASGKQGGEKLFF.

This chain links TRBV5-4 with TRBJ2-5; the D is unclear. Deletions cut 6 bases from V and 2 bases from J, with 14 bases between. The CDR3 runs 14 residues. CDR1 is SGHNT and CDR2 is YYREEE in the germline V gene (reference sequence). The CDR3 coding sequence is TGTGCCAGCAAGGGTGCAATCTTACAAGAGACCCAGTACTTC. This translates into CASKGAILQETQYF.

The CDR3 protein is CASSLAQASSGPYEQYF. The CDR3 DNA reads as TGCGCCAGCAGCTTGGCCCAAGCGTCTAGCGGCCCCTACGAGCAGTACTTC. The rearrangement uses TRBV5-1 and TRBJ2-7; TRBD2 aligns across 7 bases. CDR3 length: 17 residues. From germline, CDR1 is SGHRS and CDR2 YFSETQ. V was clipped by 0 bases and J by 2 bases; unmatched bases: 11.

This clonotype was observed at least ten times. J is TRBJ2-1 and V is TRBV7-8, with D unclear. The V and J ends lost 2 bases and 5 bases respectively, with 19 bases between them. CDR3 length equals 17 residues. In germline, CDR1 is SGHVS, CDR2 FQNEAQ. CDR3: CASSLYEAALGNNEQFF. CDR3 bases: TGTGCCAGCAGCTTATACGAAGCCGCGTTGGGTAACAATGAGCAGTTCTTC.

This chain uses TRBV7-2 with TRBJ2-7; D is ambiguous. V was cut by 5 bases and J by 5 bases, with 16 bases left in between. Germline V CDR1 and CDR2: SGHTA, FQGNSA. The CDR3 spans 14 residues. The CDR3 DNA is TGTGCCAGCAGCCTCACTAAGGATGTCGACGAGCAGTACTTC. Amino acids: CASSLTKDVDEQYF.

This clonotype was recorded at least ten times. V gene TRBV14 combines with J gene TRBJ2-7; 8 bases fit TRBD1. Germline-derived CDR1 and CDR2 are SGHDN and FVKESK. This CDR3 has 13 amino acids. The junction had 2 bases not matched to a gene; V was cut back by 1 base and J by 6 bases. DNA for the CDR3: TGTGCCAGCAGCCAAGGGACAGGGAGCGAGCAGTACTTC. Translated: CASSQGTGSEQYF.

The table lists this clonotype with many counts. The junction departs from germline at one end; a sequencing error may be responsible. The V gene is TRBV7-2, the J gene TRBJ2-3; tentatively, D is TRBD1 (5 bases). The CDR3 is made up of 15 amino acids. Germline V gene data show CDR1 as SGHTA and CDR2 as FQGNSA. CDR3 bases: TGTGCCAGCAGGTTAGGGGCACTGGGCGCAGATACGCAGTATTTT. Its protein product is CASRLGALGADTQYF.

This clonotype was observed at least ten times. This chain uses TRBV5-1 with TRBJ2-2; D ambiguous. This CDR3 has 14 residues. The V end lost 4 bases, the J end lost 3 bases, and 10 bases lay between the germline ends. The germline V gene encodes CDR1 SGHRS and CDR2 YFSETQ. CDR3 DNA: TGCGCCAGCAGCATAGACACCGACACCGGGGAGCTGTTTTTT. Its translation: CASSIDTDTGELFF.

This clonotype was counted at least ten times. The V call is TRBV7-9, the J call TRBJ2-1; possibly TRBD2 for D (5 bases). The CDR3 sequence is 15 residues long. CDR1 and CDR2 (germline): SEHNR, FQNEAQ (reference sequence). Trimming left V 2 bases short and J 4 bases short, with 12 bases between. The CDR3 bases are TGTGCCAGCAGCTTACTTTCAGCGGAGTACAATGAGCAGTTCTTC. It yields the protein CASSLLSAEYNEQFF.

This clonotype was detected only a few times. The CDR3: CSARVLVRDRRTDTQYF. CDR3 coding DNA: TGCAGTGCTAGAGTTCTCGTCCGGGACCGCAGAACAGATACGCAGTATTTT. The chain has TRBV20-1 and TRBJ2-3; TRBD1 or TRBD2 may be the D gene (5 bases each). The CDR3 totals 17 residues. Germline V gene data show CDR1 as DFQATT and CDR2 as SNEGSKA (reference sequence). The V end was cut by 1 base, the J end by 3 bases, with 20 bases between.

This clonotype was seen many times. The DNA of the CDR3 is TGTGCCAGCAGCCAAGAGGGGGGACCCTCCAATGAGCAGTTCTTC. Protein product: CASSQEGGPSNEQFF. V usage is TRBV3-1 and J usage is TRBJ2-1; D might be TRBD2 (6 bases). The CDR3 loop spans 15 amino acids. Per germline, CDR1 LGHDT and CDR2 YNNKEL (reference sequence). Trimming left V 0 bases short and J 6 bases short, with 12 bases between.

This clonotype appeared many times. CDR3 in amino acids: CSARGQLALDYEQYF. In nucleotides, the CDR3 is TGCAGTGCTAGAGGCCAGCTCGCCCTAGACTACGAGCAGTACTTC. The gene calls are TRBV20-1 and TRBJ2-7; D is ambiguous. Germline CDR1 and CDR2: DFQATT and SNEGSKA (reference sequence). The CDR3 spans 15 residues. V lost 1 base to trimming and J lost 3 bases, with 16 bases between them.

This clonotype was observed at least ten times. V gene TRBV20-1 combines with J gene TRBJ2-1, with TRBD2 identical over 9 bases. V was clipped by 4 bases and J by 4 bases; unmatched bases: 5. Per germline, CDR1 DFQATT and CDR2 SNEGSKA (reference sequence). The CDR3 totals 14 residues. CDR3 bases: TGCAGTGCTATCCCGGGACTAGCTTACAATGAGCAGTTCTTC. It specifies CSAIPGLAYNEQFF.

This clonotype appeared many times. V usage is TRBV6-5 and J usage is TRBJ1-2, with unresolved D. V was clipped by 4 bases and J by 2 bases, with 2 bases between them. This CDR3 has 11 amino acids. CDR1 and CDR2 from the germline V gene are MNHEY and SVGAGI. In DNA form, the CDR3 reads TGTGCCAGCAGTTCCAACTATGGCTACACCTTC. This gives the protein CASSSNYGYTF.

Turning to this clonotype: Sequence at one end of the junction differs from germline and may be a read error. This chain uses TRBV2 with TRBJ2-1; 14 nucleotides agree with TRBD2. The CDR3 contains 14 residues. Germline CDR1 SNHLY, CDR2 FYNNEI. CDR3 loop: CASSPGTSGSPWVF. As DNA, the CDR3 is TGTGCCAGCAGCCCTGGGACTAGCGGGAGCCCTTGGGTCTTC.

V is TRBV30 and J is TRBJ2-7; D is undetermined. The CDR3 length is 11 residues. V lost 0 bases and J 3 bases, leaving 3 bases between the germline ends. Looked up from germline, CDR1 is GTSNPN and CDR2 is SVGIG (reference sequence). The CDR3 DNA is TGTGCCTGGAGTGTAGGCTACGAGCAGTACTTC. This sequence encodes CAWSVGYEQYF.

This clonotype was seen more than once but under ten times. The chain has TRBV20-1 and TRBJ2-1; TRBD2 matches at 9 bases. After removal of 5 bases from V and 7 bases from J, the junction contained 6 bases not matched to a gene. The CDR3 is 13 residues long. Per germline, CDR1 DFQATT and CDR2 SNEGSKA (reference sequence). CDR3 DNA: TGCAGTGCTCGTAGCGGGAGTTGGAATGAGCAGTTCTTC. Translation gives CSARSGSWNEQFF.

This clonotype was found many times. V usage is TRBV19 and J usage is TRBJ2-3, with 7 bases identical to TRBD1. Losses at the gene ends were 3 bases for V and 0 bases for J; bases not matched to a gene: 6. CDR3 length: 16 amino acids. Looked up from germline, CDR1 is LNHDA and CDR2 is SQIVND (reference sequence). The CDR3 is CASSIGTAASTDTQYF. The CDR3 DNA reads TGTGCCAGTAGTATCGGGACAGCAGCTAGCACAGATACGCAGTATTTT. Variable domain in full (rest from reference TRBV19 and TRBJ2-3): DGGITQSPKYLFRKEGQNVTLSCEQNLNHDAMYWYRQDPGQGLRLIYYSQIVNDFQKGDIAEGYSVSREKKESFPLTVTSAQKNPTAFYLCASSIGTAASTDTQYFGPGTRLTVL.

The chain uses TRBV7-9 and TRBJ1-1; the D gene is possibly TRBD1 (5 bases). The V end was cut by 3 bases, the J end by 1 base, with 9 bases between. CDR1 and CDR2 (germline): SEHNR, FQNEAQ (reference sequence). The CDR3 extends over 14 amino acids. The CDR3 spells CASSFLTGNTEAFF. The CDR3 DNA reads TGTGCCAGCAGCTTCCTCACAGGGAACACTGAAGCTTTCTTT. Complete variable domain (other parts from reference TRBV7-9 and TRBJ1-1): DTGVSQNPRHKITKRGQNVTFRCDPISEHNRLYWYRQTLGQGPEFLTYFQNEAQLEKSRLLSDRFSAERPKGSFSTLEIQRTEQGDSAMYLCASSFLTGNTEAFFGQGTRLTVV.

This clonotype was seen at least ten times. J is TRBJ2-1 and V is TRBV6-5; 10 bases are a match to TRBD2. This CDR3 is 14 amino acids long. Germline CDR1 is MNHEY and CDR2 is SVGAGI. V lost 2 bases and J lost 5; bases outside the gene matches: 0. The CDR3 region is CASSYTSGDNEQFF. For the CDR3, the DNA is TGTGCCAGCAGTTACACTAGCGGGGACAATGAGCAGTTCTTC.

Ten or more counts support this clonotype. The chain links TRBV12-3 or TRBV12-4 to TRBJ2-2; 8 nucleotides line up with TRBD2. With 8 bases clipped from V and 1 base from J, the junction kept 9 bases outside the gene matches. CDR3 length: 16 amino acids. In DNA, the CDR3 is TGTGCCAGCGACCCGGGACGGGGGGGGAACACCGGGGAGCTGTTTTTT. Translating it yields CASDPGRGGNTGELFF.

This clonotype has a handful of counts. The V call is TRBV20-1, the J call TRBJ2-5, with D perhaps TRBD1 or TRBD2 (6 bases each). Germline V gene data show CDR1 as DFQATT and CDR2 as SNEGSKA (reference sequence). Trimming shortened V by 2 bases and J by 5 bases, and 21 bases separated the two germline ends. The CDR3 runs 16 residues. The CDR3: CSARSGGQGRMETQYF. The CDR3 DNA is TGCAGTGCTAGATCTGGGGGGCAGGGGAGAATGGAGACCCAGTACTTC.

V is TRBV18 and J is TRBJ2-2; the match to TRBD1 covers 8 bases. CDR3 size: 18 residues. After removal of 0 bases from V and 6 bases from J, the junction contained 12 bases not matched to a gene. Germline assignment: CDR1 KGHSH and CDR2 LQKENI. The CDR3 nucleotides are TGTGCCAGCTCACCACCGGTTGGAGGGACAGGTCGTGCCGGGGAGCTGTTTTTT. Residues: CASSPPVGGTGRAGELFF.